This T cell receptor beta chain is from a study of T-cell reconstitution after alpha-beta-depleted transplantation in children. Preparing the TCRbeta library involved the use of unique molecular identifiers. TCRdb reanalysed the PCR reads using MiXCR and keeps one entry per CDR3 protein. The sample contains roughly 180,000 distinct CDR3 sequences, roughly 15% of which appear only once. Many counts were recorded for this clonotype. CDR1 is WSHSY, CDR2 SAAADI, per germline. The CDR3 covers 15 residues. Between the trimmed V and J ends, which lost 6 bases and 3 bases, there was a span of 17 bases. The TCR sequence derives from a human donor who donated a stem cell graft to a child with acute lymphoblastic leukemia. Sequences were derived from PBMCs from the stem cell graft donor, sampled from the stem cell graft. The rearrangement links TRBV10-2 to TRBJ2-5, with unresolved D. Written as DNA, the CDR3 is TGCGCCAGCAGGGACCTCGAGCAGAGGAAAGAGACCCAGTACTTC. Residues: CASRDLEQRKETQYF.